The source of this T cell receptor beta chain is a study of Ad26.COV2.S vaccination and SARS-CoV-2 variants. Study context: Once, or twice with 56 days between doses, Ad26.COV2.S was given intramuscularly.

Treatment reported: roughly 18 received Ad26.COV2.S at low or high dose, single or two shots; about 5 received placebo; per-sample allocation not given. Sample collection was performed on day 63 after the first vaccine or placebo injection. Study-level points and caveats: The placebo group had lower spike-specific TCR breadth than the vaccine recipients did. It was reported that spike-specific CD8+ and CD4+ T cell responses were substantially broad after vaccination.

Of note for this clone: The antigen is unknown.

The CDR3 totals 19 residues. TCRdb keeps only in-frame clones here, not all; method: immunoSEQ multiplex PCR. The table records around 320,000 clones, around 85% of them present only once. This specimen consisted of peripheral blood, obtained in a trial of Ad26.COV2.S vaccine versus placebo. The chain carries TRBV1 and TRBJ2-4; the table's D call TRBD2 went unverified against the DNA. TRBV1 is assigned pseudogene status. The receptor was derived from a person between 18 and 60 years old who received the Ad26.COV2.S COVID-19 vaccine or a placebo. CDR3 coding DNA: TGCACCAGCAGACCCCGAATCAACGGGGGGGCCGGAGCCAAAAACATTCAGTACTTC. Its protein product is CTSRPRINGGAGAKNIQYF.